This TCR beta chain stems from a study of HIV-infected patients and healthy controls (dated by TCRdb to 2013 to 2016). The V and J ends are trimmed by 2 bases and 5 bases, leaving 12 bases between them. The CDR3, cysteine through phenylalanine, is 14 amino acids long. CDR3 DNA only is kept here, 42 bases in frame from base 1. From a lookup of the germline V gene, CDR1 and CDR2 are SGHDN and FVKESK. Receptor libraries were prepared by 5' RACE. Sequencing was carried out with an Illumina MiSeq. TCRdb took the public reads, trimmed them with fastp at Q25, ran MiXCR for clone calling and kept in-frame beta chains. Rows matching on CDR3 protein sequence are summarized as one entry with the most common DNA and genes. Here the sample has tens of thousands of distinct CDR3 sequences; approximately 16% occur a single time. In total, the top ten clones hold about 6% of the sample. This clonotype was observed many times. Its recognized antigen is unknown. Base qualities were left out, and no much larger clone turns up one base away.

Here the chain combines TRBV14 and TRBJ1-2; no confident D gene assignment can be made. The sample taken for sequencing was CD4+ T cells from blood. The source of this sequence is a human donor in good health. The CDR3 in this case is CASSQQRKGYGYTF. Here is the DNA: TGTGCCAGCAGCCAACAAAGGAAGGGATATGGCTACACCTTC.